Listed here are 19 T cell receptor beta chains from one sample, sequenced in a study of blood T cells in healthy people across ages. For the second PCR, which ran for about 7 to 11 cycles, a sample-barcoded 5' primer and a J-beta primer mix were used. One entry per CDR3 protein results from TCRdb running MiXCR on the 5' RACE reads. The table has hundreds of thousands of distinct CDR3 sequences, about three fifths seen once. Sample: blood. The receptors derive from a man under 40 in good health.

The chain combines TRBV20-1 with TRBJ2-7; 11 bases match TRBD2. The germline V gene encodes CDR1 DFQATT and CDR2 SNEGSKA (reference sequence). V lost 5 bases and J lost 4; bases outside the gene matches: 7. The CDR3 has 14 amino acids. CDR3 sequence reads: CSAGPGLAVYEQYF. CDR3 bases: TGCAGTGCTGGACCGGGACTAGCGGTATACGAGCAGTACTTC.

V gene TRBV27 combines with J gene TRBJ2-1; 11 bases are a match to TRBD2. J gave up 5 bases and V 7 bases, and 10 bases lay outside the gene matches. The CDR3 consists of 16 residues. Germline V gene lookup returns CDR1 MNHEY and CDR2 SMNVEV (reference sequence). CDR3 DNA: TGTGCCAGCACCTTGCTTGGGACTAGCGGAGACAATGAGCAGTTCTTC. It encodes CASTLLGTSGDNEQFF.

The chain recombines TRBV12-3 or TRBV12-4 with TRBJ1-1, with no clear D. The CDR3 is 16 amino acids. V shed 7 bases and J shed 1 base, with 19 bases lying between them. CDR3 region: CASTDEHRGGNTEAFF. The DNA of the CDR3 is TGTGCCAGCACCGACGAACATCGGGGTGGGAACACTGAAGCTTTCTTT.

The V call is TRBV5-1, the J call TRBJ1-2; 7 positions match TRBD1. J was trimmed by 4 bases and V by 2 bases; bases with no gene match: 8. The germline gives CDR1 SGHRS, CDR2 YFSETQ. The CDR3 totals 15 residues. This CDR3 reads CASSLTGALGYGYTF. CDR3 sequence (DNA): TGCGCCAGCAGCTTAACAGGGGCCCTGGGCTATGGCTACACCTTC.

This clonotype was counted between two and nine times. J is TRBJ2-5 and V is TRBV29-1; TRBD1 aligns across 8 bases. V lost 7 bases to trimming and J lost 4 bases; unmatched junction nucleotides: 5. The germline gives CDR1 SQVTM, CDR2 ANQGSEA. This CDR3 has 12 residues. The CDR3 coding sequence is TGCAGCGGGACAGGGAGCAGAGAGACCCAGTACTTC. Its translation is CSGTGSRETQYF. Using reference TRBV29-1 and TRBJ2-5 for the parts outside the CDR3, the full variable domain is SAVISQKPSRDICQRGTSLTIQCQVDSQVTMMFWYRQQPGQSLTLIATANQGSEATYESGFVIDKFPISRPNLTFSTLTVSNMSPEDSSIYLCSGTGSRETQYFGPGTRLLVL.

The rearrangement links TRBV7-2 to TRBJ2-7; the match to TRBD2 covers 8 bases. The assigned J gene may be wrong: the sequence end matches TRBJ2-5 better. The germline V gene has CDR1 SGHTA and CDR2 FQGNSA. The CDR3 consists of 16 residues. Here the CDR3 reads CASSPRVAGTKETQYF. The DNA for the CDR3 is TGTGCCAGCAGCCCCAGGGTAGCGGGGACAAAAGAGACCCAGTACTTC.

The genes are TRBV20-1 and TRBJ2-7; the match to TRBD2 covers 10 bases. Germline V CDR1 and CDR2: DFQATT, SNEGSKA (reference sequence). V shed 4 bases and J 3 bases; nucleotides not matched to a gene: 9. The CDR3 loop spans 15 amino acids. The CDR3 reads CSANLAGVLYYEQYF. CDR3 DNA sequence: TGCAGTGCTAACCTAGCGGGAGTCTTGTACTACGAGCAGTACTTC.

The V gene is TRBV7-3, the J gene TRBJ2-5; 15 bases fit TRBD2. The CDR3 runs to 17 residues. Germline CDR1 SGHTA, CDR2 FQGTGA. Trimming at V came to 4 bases and at J to 1 base, leaving 4 bases not matched to a gene. CDR3 DNA sequence: TGTGCCAGCAGCTCTGGGACTAGCGGGAGGACCCAAGAGACCCAGTACTTC. Translated, it gives CASSSGTSGRTQETQYF.

This chain uses TRBV20-1 with TRBJ1-2; D might be TRBD1 (5 bases). This CDR3 comprises 14 residues. Germline V lookup: CDR1 DFQATT, CDR2 SNEGSKA (reference sequence). The ends were cut back, 4 bases at V and 8 bases at J, with 20 bases in the middle. This chain's CDR3 is CSATLPPGTGGYTF. CDR3 nucleotide sequence: TGCAGTGCTACCCTCCCCCCGGGGACTGGGGGCTACACCTTC.

The V call is TRBV20-1, the J call TRBJ2-5; 9 bases agree with TRBD1. Germline values: CDR1 DFQATT, CDR2 SNEGSKA (reference sequence). This CDR3 region has 14 residues. V lost 5 bases, J lost 4 bases, and 8 bases stayed unmatched. The CDR3 region has the DNA TGCAGTGCTGCTCCGGGACAGGGTGTAGAGACCCAGTACTTC. This sequence encodes CSAAPGQGVETQYF.

The table lists this clonotype with a few counts. The V gene is TRBV6-4, the J gene TRBJ2-5, with 7 bases identical to TRBD2. Near its end, the DNA agrees better with TRBJ2-7, so the J call may be wrong. The germline gives CDR1 MRHNA, CDR2 SNTAGT. CDR3 length: 18 residues. CDR3 sequence: CASSSPFLSGGTEGEQYF. CDR3 in DNA: TGTGCCAGCAGTTCCCCCTTCCTGTCGGGGGGAACAGAAGGCGAGCAGTACTTC.

J is TRBJ2-3 and V is TRBV7-2, with unresolved D. Between the trimmed V and J ends, which lost 3 bases and 4 bases, there was a span of 11 bases. The germline CDR1 and CDR2 sequences are SGHTA and FQGNSA. The CDR3 runs to 14 residues. The DNA for the CDR3 is TGTGCCAGCAGCTTTGCTAGAATGGCAGATACGCAGTATTTT. Translation: CASSFARMADTQYF.

This clonotype was seen a handful of times. The J gene is TRBJ2-3, the V gene TRBV5-1; D is ambiguous. Germline CDR1 and CDR2: SGHRS and YFSETQ. The CDR3 is 13 residues long. Trimming took off 9 bases at V and 4 bases at J, with 15 bases between the two ends. CDR3 loop: CATQPAGADTQYF. The CDR3 coding sequence is TGCGCCACCCAACCGGCTGGCGCAGATACGCAGTATTTT.

CDR3: CSVGTPDGGELFF. CDR3 nucleotide sequence: TGCAGCGTTGGAACCCCAGATGGCGGGGAGCTGTTTTTT. V gene TRBV29-1 combines with J gene TRBJ2-2; D not resolved. V was shortened by 4 bases and J by 7 bases, with 13 bases between the two germline ends. The CDR3 is 13 residues long. The germline V gene encodes CDR1 SQVTM and CDR2 ANQGSEA.

The chain joins TRBV20-1 to TRBJ2-1; 11 bases match TRBD2. This CDR3 contains 16 residues. Per the germline V gene, CDR1 is DFQATT and CDR2 is SNEGSKA (reference sequence). V shed 0 bases and J 7 bases; nucleotides not matched to a gene: 8. The CDR3 loop is CSARDFSGRAGNEQFF. The CDR3 nucleotides read TGCAGTGCTAGAGATTTTAGCGGGAGGGCCGGGAATGAGCAGTTCTTC.

CDR3 residues: CASARKVIDEQYF. For the CDR3, the DNA is TGTGCCAGTGCGAGAAAAGTTATCGACGAGCAGTACTTC. The chain recombines TRBV9 with TRBJ2-7; D is undetermined. CDR1 is SGDLS and CDR2 is YYNGEE in the germline V gene. The V and J ends lost 8 bases and 5 bases respectively, with 17 bases between them. This CDR3 has 13 residues.

This chain uses TRBV6-2 or TRBV6-3 with TRBJ1-1; D might be TRBD1 (5 bases). This CDR3 contains 14 residues. Per germline, CDR1 MNHEY and CDR2 SVGEGT. V lost 7 bases and J lost 5, with 17 bases in between. The CDR3 DNA reads as TGTGCCAGCATCAGGGAAACCCTGGGGACTGAAGCTTTCTTT. Protein: CASIRETLGTEAFF.

The genes are TRBV28 and TRBJ2-5, with 7 bases matching TRBD1. Germline CDR1 is MDHEN and CDR2 is SYDVKM. Germline trimming cut 6 bases from V and 4 bases from J; bases unmatched to any gene: 8. The CDR3 extends over 14 amino acids. The CDR3 coding sequence is TGTGCCAGCAGAAATACAGGGGCGGGAGAGACCCAGTACTTC. Encoded protein: CASRNTGAGETQYF.

This clonotype was picked up a small number of times. The rearrangement uses TRBV3-1 and TRBJ1-5, with a weak D call TRBD1 (6 bases). In germline, CDR1 is LGHDT, CDR2 YNNKEL (reference sequence). The CDR3 is 18 amino acids. The V gene lost 3 bases and the J gene lost 1 base, with 19 bases spanning the gap. CDR3 DNA: TGTGCCAGCAGCCACCACGGGGGGGGCGCGATAAGCAATCAGCCCCAGCATTTT. This codes for CASSHHGGGAISNQPQHF.